This T cell receptor beta chain is drawn from a study of T-cell reconstitution after alpha-beta-depleted transplantation in children (dated by TCRdb to 2015 to 2016). A note on the overall study: Using TCR repertoire profiling, the study followed T-cell immune reconstitution in a quantitative way in children after TCRalphabeta/CD19-depleted allogeneic hematopoietic cell transplantation.

This clonotype was observed a few times. This receptor's antigen is unknown. The sample holds no much larger clone one base away, and base qualities are not on file. The method was PCR. TCRdb names Illumina HiSeq 2500 as the instrument used. To normalize quantification of the TCRbeta repertoire, the TCR libraries were built with molecular barcoding that relied on unique molecular identifiers. TCRdb trimmed the raw reads at Q25, called clones with MiXCR and kept productive beta chains. Every CDR3 protein is listed once, alongside the most common genes and DNA of its rows. The table for this sample lists a few hundred thousand distinct CDR3 sequences; 13% of them were counted only once. 4.3% of the sample lies in the top ten. This material consisted of PBMCs, taken from the stem cell graft. The receptor was isolated from a human donor who donated a stem cell graft to a child with Fanconi anemia.

The CDR3 region: CSARWGALRGYTF. The nucleotide sequence reads as follows: TGCAGTGCTAGGTGGGGGGCCCTAAGAGGCTACACCTTC. This receptor chain uses TRBV20-1 and TRBJ1-2, and perhaps TRBD1 as D gene, on 6 matching bases. V drops 3 bases and J drops 8 bases, leaving 16 bases in between. For CDR1 and CDR2, the germline V gene (reference sequence) lists DFQATT and SNEGSKA. From the cysteine up to the phenylalanine, the CDR3 has a length of 13 residues. Of all the DNA, just the CDR3 is kept, 39 bases in frame from base 1.